Listed below are T cell receptor beta chains from one sample, sequenced in a study of blood T cell repertoires in COVID-19. Here immunoSEQ multiplex PCR was the method, and the copy in TCRdb shows in-frame clones only, minus some. The sample holds around 460,000 clones, about 90% seen once. Source material: peripheral blood. The source is a man between 18 and 35 years old with COVID-19, enrolled during active disease. Each CDR3 is given with its conserved first and last residue. A D gene is named only where the DNA matches it firmly. Expanded clones get a size class; other rows say once, few or many, or leave the size out.

V	D	J	length	size	DNA	CDR3
TRBV11-2	TRBD1	TRBJ1-4	15	.	TGTGCCAGCAGCTTAGGGACAGGGTTAAATGAAAAACTGTTTTTT	CASSLGTGLNEKLFF
TRBV5-5	.	TRBJ2-5	15	once	TGTGCCAGCAGCTTAGGCCTGAGGGATAGAGAGACCCAGTACTTC	CASSLGLRDRETQYF
TRBV29-1	.	TRBJ1-5	15	.	TGCAGCGTTGTCCCGGCGGGCACAGGCAATCAGCCCCAGCATTTT	CSVVPAGTGNQPQHF
TRBV6-1	TRBD1	TRBJ2-1	16	.	TGTGCCAGCAGTGAAGACAGGGGACGAAGCTACAATGAGCAGTTCTTC	CASSEDRGRSYNEQFF
TRBV21-1	.	TRBJ2-3	16	.	TGTGCCAGCAGCCTTCTGGGGGGGAGGGGACAAGATACGCAGTATTTT	CASSLLGGRGQDTQYF
TRBV5-1	.	TRBJ2-1	13	.	TGCGCCAGCACGTTCTCCGGGTACAATGAGCAGTTCTTC	CASTFSGYNEQFF
TRBV10-1	TRBD1	TRBJ1-5	16	.	TGCGCCAGCAGTGGGGGACAGCTGCGTTTATGTCAGCCCCAGCATTTT	CASSGGQLRLCQPQHF
TRBV3-1/TRBV3-2	.	TRBJ2-5	15	.	TGTGCCAGCAGCCAAGTTAAGCGGGTGCAAGAGACCCAGTACTTC	CASSQVKRVQETQYF
TRBV6-5	.	TRBJ2-7	15	.	TGTGCCAGCAGTTACTCTCAGACGGGGGTCCACGAGCAGTACTTC	CASSYSQTGVHEQYF
TRBV12-3/TRBV12-4	.	TRBJ2-7	13	.	TGTGCCAGCAGTTTAGTTGGCGGCTACGAGCAGTACTTC	CASSLVGGYEQYF
TRBV15	.	TRBJ2-2	15	.	TGTGCCACCAGCAGTCTTCTCGGACAAACCGGGGAGCTGTTTTTT	CATSSLLGQTGELFF
TRBV4-2	.	TRBJ2-2	16	.	TGTGCCAGCAGCCAAGAGGCAGGGGCGAACACCGGGGAGCTGTTTTTT	CASSQEAGANTGELFF